One and the same sample provided the 32 T cell receptor beta chains below, sequenced in a study of post-analysis software for immune sequencing data. Their antigens are not known. Study-wide points: Compared with controls, patients had more of about 5 TRBV segments, including TRBV5-6, TRBV5-1 and TRBV20-1.

Each TCR beta cDNA library carried unique molecular identifiers. Each CDR3 protein is one row after TCRdb ran MiXCR on the PCR reads. This sample has some 700,000 distinct CDR3 sequences, with 59% found just once. The sample consisted of blood. Receptors originate from a girl aged 2-15 years with multiple sclerosis.

This clonotype was recorded only once. The chain has TRBV5-1 and TRBJ2-3, with 14 positions matching TRBD2. Germline CDR1 is SGHRS and CDR2 is YFSETQ. This CDR3 region has 16 residues. V trimming: 5 bases; J trimming: 4 bases; junction bases outside the gene matches: 6. The CDR3 is CASSSGTSGGPDTQYF. CDR3 nucleotide sequence: TGCGCCAGCAGTTCCGGGACTAGCGGGGGCCCAGATACGCAGTATTTT.

Here the CDR3 DNA reads TGCAGTGCTAGCGACAGGGAGGCTTCACCCCTCCACTTT. It is translated as CSASDREASPLHF. The chain is built from TRBV20-1 and TRBJ1-6, with 7 nucleotides matching TRBD1. The junction had 5 bases not matched to a gene; V was cut back by 3 bases and J by 9 bases. CDR1 and CDR2 (germline): DFQATT, SNEGSKA (reference sequence). The CDR3 is made up of 13 amino acids.

This clonotype was picked up a small number of times. This chain joins TRBV18 and TRBJ2-7; TRBD2 might be the D (5 bases). Germline CDR1 KGHSH, CDR2 LQKENI. Trimming took off 0 bases at V and 0 bases at J, with 12 bases between the two ends. This CDR3 contains 16 residues. CDR3: CASSPPSLGSSYEQYF. The CDR3 DNA is TGTGCCAGCTCACCACCTAGCCTAGGGAGCTCCTACGAGCAGTACTTC.

The chain employs TRBV20-1 and TRBJ2-1; D is ambiguous. Looked up from germline, CDR1 is DFQATT and CDR2 is SNEGSKA (reference sequence). The CDR3 has 16 amino acids. V gave up 0 bases and J gave up 0 bases, with 12 bases separating them. The CDR3: CSARDPPPSSYNEQFF. The DNA of the CDR3 is TGCAGTGCTAGAGACCCACCGCCAAGCTCCTACAATGAGCAGTTCTTC.

The chain links TRBV6-1 to TRBJ2-7, with 10 positions matching TRBD2. Germline V gene sequence: CDR1 MNHNS, CDR2 SASEGT. The length of the CDR3 is 14 residues. The V and J ends lost 2 bases and 3 bases, in that order; junction bases with no gene match: 1. The chain's CDR3 is CASSETSGDYEQYF. The CDR3 DNA sequence: TGTGCCAGCAGTGAAACTAGCGGGGACTACGAGCAGTACTTC.

The J gene is TRBJ2-1, the V gene TRBV5-1, with D possibly TRBD1 on 6 matching bases. This CDR3 contains 16 residues. The ends were cut back, 0 bases at V and 9 bases at J, with 19 bases in the middle. Per the germline V gene, CDR1 is SGHRS and CDR2 is YFSETQ. The CDR3: CASSLAMGQGFGEQFF. The CDR3 DNA is TGCGCCAGCAGCTTGGCAATGGGGCAGGGGTTTGGTGAGCAGTTCTTC.

The chain couples TRBV11-2 to TRBJ2-7; 12 bases map to TRBD2. The germline gives CDR1 SGHAT, CDR2 FQNNGV. J was trimmed by 1 base and V by 1 base; bases with no gene match: 5. The CDR3 contains 17 residues. The CDR3 loop reads CASSLVKGTSGSYEQYF. In nucleotides, the CDR3 is TGTGCCAGCAGCTTAGTTAAAGGGACTAGCGGGTCCTACGAGCAGTACTTC.

The J gene is TRBJ2-3, the V gene TRBV3-1; perhaps TRBD2 as D (6 bases). The CDR3 sequence is 20 residues long. Trimming stripped 4 bases from V and 5 bases from J, with 31 bases between. The germline gives CDR1 LGHDT, CDR2 YNNKEL (reference sequence). The CDR3 loop is CASSPSRAAGFPWVRDTQYF. The CDR3 DNA is TGTGCCAGCAGCCCCTCTAGAGCTGCGGGATTTCCTTGGGTCAGAGATACGCAGTATTTT.

Comments on this clonotype: The junction and the germline gene differ at one end; a read error may be behind it. This chain connects TRBV10-3 to TRBJ2-5; TRBD2 might be the D (6 bases). Per the germline V gene, CDR1 is ENHRY and CDR2 is SYGVKD. This CDR3 region has 15 residues. The CDR3: CAIGEGRSGVETQYF. The DNA of the CDR3 is TGTGCCATCGGTGAGGGGCGGTCGGGAGTGGAGACCCAGTACTTC.

The gene calls are TRBV20-1 and TRBJ2-1; 13 bases fit TRBD2. J was trimmed by 4 bases and V by 5 bases; bases with no gene match: 2. CDR1 is DFQATT, CDR2 SNEGSKA, per germline (reference sequence). The CDR3 runs to 14 residues. For the CDR3, the DNA is TGCAGTGCTCTACTAGCGGGAGGGTACAATGAGCAGTTCTTC. Amino acid sequence: CSALLAGGYNEQFF.

The rearrangement joins TRBV2 to TRBJ2-1; the D is unclear. CDR3 length equals 13 residues. V lost 8 bases, J lost 0 bases, and 8 bases lay in between. CDR1 is SNHLY, CDR2 FYNNEI, per germline. The CDR3 coding sequence is TGTGCCAGCCAGGAGAGCTCCTACAATGAGCAGTTCTTC. Translating it yields CASQESSYNEQFF.

This clonotype was seen only a few times. This chain joins TRBV11-2 and TRBJ1-2; D perhaps matches TRBD1 (5 bases). Germline V gene lookup returns CDR1 SGHAT and CDR2 FQNNGV. CDR3 size: 15 residues. V lost 5 bases, J lost 3 bases, and 16 bases lay in between. CDR3 DNA: TGTGCCAGCAGCCCCCTCAAGGGGCCGGACTATGGCTACACCTTC. Protein product: CASSPLKGPDYGYTF.

This clonotype was observed many times. V gene TRBV11-2 combines with J gene TRBJ1-1, with D maybe TRBD1 (6 bases). The germline CDR1 and CDR2 sequences are SGHAT and FQNNGV. With 5 bases removed from V and 4 bases from J, the gap between germline ends came to 14 bases. CDR3 size: 14 residues. The CDR3 bases are TGTGCCAGCAGCCGACAGGACTTCGGCACTGAAGCTTTCTTT. It encodes CASSRQDFGTEAFF.

The V and J genes are TRBV11-2 and TRBJ2-4; TRBD1 matches 9 bases. With the DNA end fitting TRBJ2-7 better, the J assignment may be wrong. Germline V gene data show CDR1 as SGHAT and CDR2 as FQNNGV. The CDR3 covers 16 residues. The CDR3 is CASSSPFDRGVYEQYF. The CDR3, as DNA: TGTGCCAGCAGCTCCCCTTTCGACAGGGGGGTTTACGAGCAGTACTTC.

This chain joins TRBV20-1 and TRBJ2-1, with TRBD1 matching 7 bases. Trimming removed 5 bases from V and 0 bases from J; junction bases left unmatched: 4. Germline-derived CDR1 and CDR2 are DFQATT and SNEGSKA (reference sequence). The CDR3 runs 14 residues. In DNA, the CDR3 is TGCAGTGCTCAGGACAGGAACTCCTACAATGAGCAGTTCTTC. Translation: CSAQDRNSYNEQFF.

The rearrangement links TRBV15 to TRBJ2-3; D is tentatively TRBD1 or TRBD2 (5 bases each). This CDR3 contains 19 residues. Germline CDR1 is LNHNV and CDR2 is YYDKDF (reference sequence). Trimming shortened V by 3 bases and J by 3 bases, and 25 bases separated the two germline ends. The CDR3: CATSRDSWWGLDKTDTQYF. In DNA form, the CDR3 reads TGTGCCACCAGCAGGGACTCTTGGTGGGGCCTAGATAAGACAGATACGCAGTATTTT. Full variable domain (remainder filled in from reference TRBV15 and TRBJ2-3): DAMVIQNPRYQVTQFGKPVTLSCSQTLNHNVMYWYQQKSSQAPKLLFHYYDKDFNNEADTPDNFQSRRPNTSFCFLDIRSPGLGDTAMYLCATSRDSWWGLDKTDTQYFGPGTRLTVL.

The V gene is TRBV5-1, the J gene TRBJ2-7, with D unresolved. V was trimmed by 4 bases and J by 5 bases, leaving 13 bases between them. In germline, CDR1 is SGHRS, CDR2 YFSETQ. The CDR3 is 13 residues long. CDR3 loop: CASSHDTPDEQYF. The CDR3, as DNA: TGCGCCAGCAGCCACGACACCCCGGACGAGCAGTACTTC.

This chain joins TRBV11-1 and TRBJ1-1, with D possibly TRBD1 on 5 matching bases. With 2 bases removed from V and 3 bases from J, the gap between germline ends came to 10 bases. The germline V gene encodes CDR1 SGHAT and CDR2 FQDESV (reference sequence). The CDR3 is made up of 14 amino acids. The CDR3 reads CASSLTEGDTEAFF. The DNA for the CDR3 is TGTGCCAGCAGCTTAACGGAAGGGGACACTGAAGCTTTCTTT. Full variable domain (outside the CDR3, taken from reference TRBV11-1 and TRBJ1-1): EAEVAQSPRYKITEKSQAVAFWCDPISGHATLYWYRQILGQGPELLVQFQDESVVDDSQLPKDRFSAERLKGVDSTLKIQPAELGDSAMYLCASSLTEGDTEAFFGQGTRLTVV.

The chain carries TRBV29-1 and TRBJ2-5; no firm D call. CDR3 length equals 13 residues. Trimming shortened V by 1 base and J by 1 base, and 7 bases separated the two germline ends. The germline gives CDR1 SQVTM, CDR2 ANQGSEA. In nucleotides, the CDR3 is TGCAGCGTTGAAGTGGTTACCCAAGAGACCCAGTACTTC. This encodes CSVEVVTQETQYF. Looking up the rest from reference TRBV29-1 and TRBJ2-5 gives the full variable domain: SAVISQKPSRDICQRGTSLTIQCQVDSQVTMMFWYRQQPGQSLTLIATANQGSEATYESGFVIDKFPISRPNLTFSTLTVSNMSPEDSSIYLCSVEVVTQETQYFGPGTRLLVL.

The chain links TRBV11-2 to TRBJ2-3; weak D call: TRBD1 (6 bases). Germline-derived CDR1 and CDR2 are SGHAT and FQNNGV. CDR3 length equals 15 residues. The V and J ends lost 3 bases and 2 bases respectively, with 12 bases between them. The CDR3 spells CASSLAGDHTDTQYF. CDR3 in DNA: TGTGCCAGCAGCTTGGCAGGGGATCACACAGATACGCAGTATTTT.

The chain recombines TRBV5-1 with TRBJ2-3, with unresolved D. Trimming cost V 3 bases and J 0 bases, with 5 bases left between them. Germline V lookup: CDR1 SGHRS, CDR2 YFSETQ. This CDR3 is 13 amino acids long. The CDR3 is CASSYASTDTQYF. CDR3 DNA sequence: TGCGCCAGCAGCTACGCCAGCACAGATACGCAGTATTTT. The full variable domain, in which reference TRBV5-1 and TRBJ2-3 provide the parts outside the CDR3, is KAGVTQTPRYLIKTRGQQVTLSCSPISGHRSVSWYQQTPGQGLQFLFEYFSETQRNKGNFPGRFSGRQFSNSRSEMNVSTLELGDSALYLCASSYASTDTQYFGPGTRLTVL.

This clonotype was observed a handful of times. The V and J genes are TRBV3-1 and TRBJ1-2; D unclear. The CDR3 loop spans 13 amino acids. Per the germline V gene, CDR1 is LGHDT and CDR2 is YNNKEL (reference sequence). Between the trimmed V and J ends, which lost 4 bases and 4 bases, there was a span of 10 bases. CDR3 loop: CASSLLEGYGYTF. The CDR3 region has the DNA TGTGCCAGCAGCCTCCTCGAGGGCTATGGCTACACCTTC.

This clonotype appeared a single time. V usage is TRBV3-1 and J usage is TRBJ2-3; D call uncertain. Germline lookup yields CDR1 LGHDT and CDR2 YNNKEL (reference sequence). This CDR3 has 15 residues. V was cut by 2 bases and J by 2 bases, with 11 bases left in between. CDR3 DNA sequence: TGTGCCAGCAGCCAATTCGGGCAGTCCACAGATACGCAGTATTTT. Protein product: CASSQFGQSTDTQYF.

V and J are TRBV9 and TRBJ2-2, with 7 bases lining up with TRBD1. The length of the CDR3 is 15 residues. Germline loops: CDR1 SGDLS, CDR2 YYNGEE. The trim removed 4 bases at V and 3 bases at J, leaving 6 bases unmatched. This CDR3 reads CASSKTGAYTGELFF. The CDR3 bases are TGTGCCAGCAGCAAAACAGGGGCGTACACCGGGGAGCTGTTTTTT.

This clonotype showed up just once. This chain uses TRBV7-2 with TRBJ2-1, with 14 positions matching TRBD2. The J segment lost 9 bases and the V segment lost 3 bases, leaving 7 bases of the junction unmatched. The CDR3 spans 16 residues. Germline CDR1 is SGHTA and CDR2 is FQGNSA. The CDR3 is CASSLARLAGGLEQFF. The CDR3 coding sequence is TGTGCCAGCAGCTTGGCCCGACTAGCGGGGGGGCTTGAGCAGTTCTTC. The full variable domain, rest sourced from reference TRBV7-2 and TRBJ2-1, is GAGVSQSPSNKVTEKGKDVELRCDPISGHTALYWYRQSLGQGLEFLIYFQGNSAPDKSGLPSDRFSAERTGGSVSTLTIQRTQQEDSAVYLCASSLARLAGGLEQFFGPGTRLTVL.

The rearrangement joins TRBV6-2 or TRBV6-3 to TRBJ2-5, with 9 bases identical to TRBD1. V lost 5 bases, J lost 2 bases, and 18 bases stayed unmatched. Germline CDR1 MNHEY, CDR2 SVGEGT. This CDR3 comprises 19 residues. As DNA, the CDR3 is TGTGCCAGCAGTCATGGGCGGACAGGGGCGGCGGCGGATCAAGAGACCCAGTACTTC. Its protein product is CASSHGRTGAAADQETQYF.

This clonotype was detected only a few times. The genes are TRBV12-3 or TRBV12-4 and TRBJ1-2, with a weak D call TRBD1 (5 bases). The V end lost 3 bases, the J end lost 0 bases, and 5 bases lay between the germline ends. This CDR3 spans 13 amino acids. DNA of the CDR3: TGTGCCAGCAGTTTGGACACTAACTATGGCTACACCTTC. Translation gives CASSLDTNYGYTF.

V and J are TRBV12-3 or TRBV12-4 and TRBJ2-1; 9 nucleotides agree with TRBD2. V shed 6 bases, J shed 3 bases, and the junction held 9 bases outside the gene matches. The CDR3 sequence is 16 residues long. This CDR3 reads CASSYGLAGIYNEQFF. DNA for the CDR3: TGTGCCAGCAGCTACGGGCTAGCGGGAATCTACAATGAGCAGTTCTTC.

The chain combines TRBV6-5 with TRBJ1-2; D uncertain. Germline V CDR1 and CDR2: MNHEY, SVGAGI. V was cut by 6 bases and J by 3 bases, with 11 bases left in between. The CDR3 totals 13 residues. CDR3 region: CASRGGLDYGYTF. The CDR3 DNA sequence: TGTGCCAGCAGGGGAGGACTAGACTATGGCTACACCTTC.

This rearrangement joins TRBV20-1 to TRBJ2-7, with 7 bases aligning to TRBD2. Germline CDR1 DFQATT, CDR2 SNEGSKA (reference sequence). The ends lost 3 bases at V and 2 bases at J; junction bases unmatched: 13. This CDR3 is built from 16 residues. The CDR3 DNA reads as TGCAGTGCTAGTCCCTTTGGGCGGGAGACTCCCTACGAGCAGTACTTC. This translates into CSASPFGRETPYEQYF.

This clonotype has only a few counts. The chain uses TRBV10-3 and TRBJ2-7, with no clear D. The CDR3 spans 16 residues. CDR1 and CDR2 from the germline V gene are ENHRY and SYGVKD. The V and J ends lost 7 bases and 2 bases respectively, with 21 bases between them. The CDR3 spells CAITQDLGISTYEQYF. DNA for the CDR3: TGTGCCATCACTCAAGACCTAGGGATTAGTACCTACGAGCAGTACTTC.

The V and J genes are TRBV6-2 or TRBV6-3 and TRBJ2-7; 8 bases match TRBD2. The length of the CDR3 is 16 residues. Looked up from germline, CDR1 is MNHEY and CDR2 is SVGEGT. V was clipped by 4 bases and J by 2 bases; unmatched bases: 10. The CDR3 DNA follows: TGTGCCAGCAGTTCCTTCTCGATCGGGAGGGCCTACGAGCAGTACTTC. Amino acid sequence: CASSSFSIGRAYEQYF.